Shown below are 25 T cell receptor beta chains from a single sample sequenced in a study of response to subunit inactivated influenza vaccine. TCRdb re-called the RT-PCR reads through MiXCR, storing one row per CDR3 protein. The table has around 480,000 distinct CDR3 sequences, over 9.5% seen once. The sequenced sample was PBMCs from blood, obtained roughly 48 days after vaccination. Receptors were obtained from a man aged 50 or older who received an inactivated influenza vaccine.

CDR3 bases: TGTGCCAGCAGCTTAAACGGCGTCTGGGCAAATGAGCAGTTCTTC. Translation: CASSLNGVWANEQFF. The chain combines TRBV7-3 with TRBJ2-1; D unclear. This CDR3 spans 15 amino acids. From germline, CDR1 is SGHTA and CDR2 FQGTGA. The ends were cut back, 1 base at V and 7 bases at J, with 14 bases in the middle.

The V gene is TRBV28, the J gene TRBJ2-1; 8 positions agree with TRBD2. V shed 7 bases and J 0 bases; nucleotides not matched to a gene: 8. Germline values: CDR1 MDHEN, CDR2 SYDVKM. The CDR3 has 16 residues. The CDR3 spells CASNPTGGLSYNEQFF. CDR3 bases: TGTGCCAGCAACCCTACGGGAGGGCTCTCCTACAATGAGCAGTTCTTC.

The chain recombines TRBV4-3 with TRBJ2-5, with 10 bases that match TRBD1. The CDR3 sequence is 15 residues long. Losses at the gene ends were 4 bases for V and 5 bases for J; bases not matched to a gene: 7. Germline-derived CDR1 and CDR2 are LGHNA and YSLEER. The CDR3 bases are TGCGCCAGCAGCCCGTCGACAGGGGGCATCGAGACCCAGTACTTC. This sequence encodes CASSPSTGGIETQYF.

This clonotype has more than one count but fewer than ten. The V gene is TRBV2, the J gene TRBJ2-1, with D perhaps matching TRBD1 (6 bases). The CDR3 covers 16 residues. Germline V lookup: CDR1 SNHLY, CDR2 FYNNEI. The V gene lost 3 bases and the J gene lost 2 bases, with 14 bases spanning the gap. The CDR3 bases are TGTGCCAGCAGTGATGGGGGCTGGGGAGCCTACAATGAGCAGTTCTTC. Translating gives CASSDGGWGAYNEQFF.

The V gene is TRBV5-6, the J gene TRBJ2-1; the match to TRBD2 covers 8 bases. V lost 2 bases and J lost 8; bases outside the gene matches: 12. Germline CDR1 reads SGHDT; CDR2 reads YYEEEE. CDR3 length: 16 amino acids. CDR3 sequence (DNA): TGTGCCAGCAGCTTAGACAGGACTAGCATTTATGATGAGCAGTTCTTC. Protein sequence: CASSLDRTSIYDEQFF.

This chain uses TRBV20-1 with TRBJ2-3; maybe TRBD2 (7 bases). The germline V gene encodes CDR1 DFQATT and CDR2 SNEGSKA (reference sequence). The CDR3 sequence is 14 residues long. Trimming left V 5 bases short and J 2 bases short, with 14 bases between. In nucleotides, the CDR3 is TGCAGTGCTGGTGTCGGGGGGCTCACAGATACGCAGTATTTT. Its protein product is CSAGVGGLTDTQYF.

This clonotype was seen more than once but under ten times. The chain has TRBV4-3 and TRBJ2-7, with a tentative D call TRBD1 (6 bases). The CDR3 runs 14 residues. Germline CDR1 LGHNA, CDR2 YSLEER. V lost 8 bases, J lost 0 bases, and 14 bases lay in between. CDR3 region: CASLRGLASYEQYF. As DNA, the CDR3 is TGCGCCAGCCTAAGGGGGTTGGCCTCCTACGAGCAGTACTTC.

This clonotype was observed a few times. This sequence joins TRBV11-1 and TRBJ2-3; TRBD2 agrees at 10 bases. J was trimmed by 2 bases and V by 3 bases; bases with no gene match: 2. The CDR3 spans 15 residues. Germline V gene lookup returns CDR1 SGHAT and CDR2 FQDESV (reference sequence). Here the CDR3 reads CASSFTSGDTDTQYF. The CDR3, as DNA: TGTGCCAGCAGCTTCACTAGCGGGGACACAGATACGCAGTATTTT. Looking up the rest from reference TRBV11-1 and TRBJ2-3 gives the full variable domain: EAEVAQSPRYKITEKSQAVAFWCDPISGHATLYWYRQILGQGPELLVQFQDESVVDDSQLPKDRFSAERLKGVDSTLKIQPAELGDSAMYLCASSFTSGDTDTQYFGPGTRLTVL.

In DNA, the CDR3 is TGCGCCAGCAGTCTTAGACAGACGGGGATGCTGGGCTACACCTTC. Protein product: CASSLRQTGMLGYTF. The V call is TRBV23-1, the J call TRBJ1-2, with D possibly being TRBD1 (5 bases). TRBV23-1 is classed as an ORF, of uncertain function. Trimming stripped 4 bases from V and 8 bases from J, with 20 bases between. The CDR3 totals 15 residues.

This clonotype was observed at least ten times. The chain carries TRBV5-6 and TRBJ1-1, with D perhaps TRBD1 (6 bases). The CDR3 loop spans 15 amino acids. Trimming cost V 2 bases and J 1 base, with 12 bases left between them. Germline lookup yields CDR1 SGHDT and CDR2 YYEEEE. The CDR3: CASSFPDRKNTEAFF. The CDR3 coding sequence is TGTGCCAGCAGCTTTCCCGACAGGAAGAACACTGAAGCTTTCTTT.

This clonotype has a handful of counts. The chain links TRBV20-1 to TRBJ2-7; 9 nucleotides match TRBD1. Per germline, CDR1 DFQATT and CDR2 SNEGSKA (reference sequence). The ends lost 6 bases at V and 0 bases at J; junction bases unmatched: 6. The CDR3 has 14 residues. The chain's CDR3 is CSANGQGFSYEQYF. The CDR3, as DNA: TGCAGTGCAAATGGACAGGGGTTCTCCTACGAGCAGTACTTC.

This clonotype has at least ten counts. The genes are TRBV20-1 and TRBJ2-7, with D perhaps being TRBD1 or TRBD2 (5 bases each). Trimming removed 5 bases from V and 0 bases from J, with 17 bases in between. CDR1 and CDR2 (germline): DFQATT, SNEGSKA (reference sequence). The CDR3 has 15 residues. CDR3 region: CSAQPGRTNSYEQYF. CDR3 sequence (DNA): TGCAGTGCTCAACCGGGACGGACGAACTCCTACGAGCAGTACTTC.

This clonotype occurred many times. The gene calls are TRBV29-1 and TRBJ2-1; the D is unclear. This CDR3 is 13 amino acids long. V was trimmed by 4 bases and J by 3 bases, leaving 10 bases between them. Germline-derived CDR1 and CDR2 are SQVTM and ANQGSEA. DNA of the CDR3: TGCAGCGTTGGCCGCCAAGGCTACAATGAGCAGTTCTTC. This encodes CSVGRQGYNEQFF.

The CDR3 sequence is CASSFGEGLWEQYF. The CDR3 nucleotides read TGTGCCAGCAGCTTCGGTGAGGGGTTGTGGGAGCAGTACTTC. The V call is TRBV7-8, the J call TRBJ2-7, with D possibly being TRBD1 or TRBD2 (5 bases each). Germline V gene sequence: CDR1 SGHVS, CDR2 FQNEAQ. The CDR3 length is 14 residues. Trimming stripped 3 bases from V and 7 bases from J, with 16 bases between.

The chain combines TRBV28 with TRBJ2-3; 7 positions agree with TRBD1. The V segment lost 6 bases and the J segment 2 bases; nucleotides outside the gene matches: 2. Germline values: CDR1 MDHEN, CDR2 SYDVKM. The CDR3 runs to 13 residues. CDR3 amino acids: CASRGTVTDTQYF. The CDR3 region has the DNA TGTGCCAGCAGGGGGACAGTCACAGATACGCAGTATTTT.

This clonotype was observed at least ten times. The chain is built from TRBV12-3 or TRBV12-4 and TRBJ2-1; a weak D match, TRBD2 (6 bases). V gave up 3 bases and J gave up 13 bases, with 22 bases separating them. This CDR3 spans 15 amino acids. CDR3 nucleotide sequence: TGTGCCAGCAGTTTCGTGGGACTGGGCAGCGGCGTTCAGTTCTTC. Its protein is CASSFVGLGSGVQFF.

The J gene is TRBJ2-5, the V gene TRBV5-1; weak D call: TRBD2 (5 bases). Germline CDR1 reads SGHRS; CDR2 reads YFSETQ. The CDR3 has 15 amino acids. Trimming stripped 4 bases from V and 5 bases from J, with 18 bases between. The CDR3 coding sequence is TGCGCCAGCAGCCCCATGAGGGAGAGGTGGGAGACCCAGTACTTC. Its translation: CASSPMRERWETQYF.

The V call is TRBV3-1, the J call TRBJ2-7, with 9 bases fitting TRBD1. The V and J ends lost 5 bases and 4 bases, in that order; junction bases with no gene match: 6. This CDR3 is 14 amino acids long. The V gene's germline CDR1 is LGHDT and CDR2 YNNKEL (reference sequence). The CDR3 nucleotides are TGTGCCAGCAGCACCCGGGACAGGGTGTACGAGCAGTACTTC. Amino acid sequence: CASSTRDRVYEQYF.

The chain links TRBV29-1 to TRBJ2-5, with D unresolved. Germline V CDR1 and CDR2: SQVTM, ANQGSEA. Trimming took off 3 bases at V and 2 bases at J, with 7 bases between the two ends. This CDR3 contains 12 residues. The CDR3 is CSVDIQQETQYF. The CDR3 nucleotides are TGCAGCGTTGACATCCAGCAAGAGACCCAGTACTTC.

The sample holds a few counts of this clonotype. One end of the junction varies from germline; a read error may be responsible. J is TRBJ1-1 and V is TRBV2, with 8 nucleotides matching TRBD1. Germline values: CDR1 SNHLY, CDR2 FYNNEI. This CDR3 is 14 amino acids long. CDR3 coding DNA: TGTGCCAGTAGTGGGACAGGAACACACACTGAAGCTTTCTTT. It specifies CASSGTGTHTEAFF.

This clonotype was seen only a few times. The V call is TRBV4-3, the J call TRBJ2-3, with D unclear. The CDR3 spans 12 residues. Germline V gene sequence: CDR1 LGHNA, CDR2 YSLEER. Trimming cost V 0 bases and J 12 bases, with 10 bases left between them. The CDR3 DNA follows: TGCGCCAGCAGCCAAGATAACAGTATACAGTATTTT. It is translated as CASSQDNSIQYF.

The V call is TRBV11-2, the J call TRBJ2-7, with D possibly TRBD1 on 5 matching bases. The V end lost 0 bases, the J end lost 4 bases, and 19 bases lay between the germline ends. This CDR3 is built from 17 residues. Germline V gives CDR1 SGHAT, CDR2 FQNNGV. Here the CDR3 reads CASSLDRWATDVYEQYF. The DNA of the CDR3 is TGTGCCAGCAGCTTAGATCGGTGGGCGACAGATGTTTACGAGCAGTACTTC.

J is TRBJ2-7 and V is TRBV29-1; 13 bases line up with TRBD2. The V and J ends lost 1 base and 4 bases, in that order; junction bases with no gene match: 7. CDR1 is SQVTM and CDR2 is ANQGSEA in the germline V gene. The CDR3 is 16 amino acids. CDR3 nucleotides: TGCAGCGTTGAAGGAGGACTAGCGGGAGTCGTTTACGAGCAGTACTTC. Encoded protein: CSVEGGLAGVVYEQYF.

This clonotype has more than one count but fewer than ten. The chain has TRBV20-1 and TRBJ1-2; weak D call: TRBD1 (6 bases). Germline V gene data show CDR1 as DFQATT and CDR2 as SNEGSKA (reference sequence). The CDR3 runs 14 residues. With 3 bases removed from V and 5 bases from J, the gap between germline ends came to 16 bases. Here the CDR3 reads CSARPYGGQYGYTF. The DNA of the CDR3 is TGCAGTGCTAGGCCCTATGGCGGACAGTATGGCTACACCTTC.

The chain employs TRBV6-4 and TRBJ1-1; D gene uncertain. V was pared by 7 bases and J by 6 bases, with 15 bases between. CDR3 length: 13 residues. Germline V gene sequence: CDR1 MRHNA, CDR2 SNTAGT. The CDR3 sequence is CASKDFEGAEAFF. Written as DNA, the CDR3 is TGTGCCAGCAAGGACTTCGAGGGCGCTGAAGCTTTCTTT.